This T cell receptor (beta chain) was obtained from a study of identical twins. TCRdb reprocessed the 5' RACE reads via MiXCR and lists one record per CDR3 protein. The table has 500,000 to 650,000 distinct CDR3 sequences, about 7.6% seen once. The CDR3 is made up of 13 amino acids. Germline CDR1 is SNHLY and CDR2 is FYNNEI. Trimming removed 5 bases at V and 4 bases at J, with 9 bases between. This same sample was also taken into another study, of yellow fever vaccine responses in identical twins.

Sample: PBMCs. The V and J genes are TRBV2 and TRBJ1-3; D is unresolved. The clonotype was recovered from a woman between 18 and 30 years old in good health. The CDR3 region has the DNA TGTGCCAGCAGTCCCCCTGGGGGAAACACCATATATTTT. Residues: CASSPPGGNTIYF.